Presented here are 4 T cell receptor beta chains from one specimen sequenced in a study of cytomegalovirus exposure and HLA in healthy donors. Both 60 Vbeta primers and 13 Jbeta primers went into the PCR. Libraries were prepared by immunoSEQ multiplex PCR; TCRdb keeps only in-frame clonotypes and omits some of them. The sample yields roughly 180,000 clones, roughly 84% seen once. The sequenced sample was PBMCs. These TCRs come from a male donor in good health and CMV-seronegative.

V gene TRBV5-1 combines with J gene TRBJ1-1, with TRBD1 matching over 10 bases. Germline V CDR1 and CDR2: SGHRS, YFSETQ. There are 14 residues in the CDR3. The ends lost 5 bases at V and 4 bases at J; junction bases unmatched: 5. In DNA form, the CDR3 reads TGCGCCAGCAGGGGACAGGGGCTCCCCACTGAAGCTTTCTTT. It specifies CASRGQGLPTEAFF.

J is TRBJ2-7 and V is TRBV2; maybe TRBD1 (5 bases). Germline V gene lookup returns CDR1 SNHLY and CDR2 FYNNEI. V lost 7 bases to trimming and J lost 3 bases, with 13 bases between them. This CDR3 contains 13 residues. CDR3: CASIPGQDYEQYF. The CDR3 bases are TGTGCCAGCATACCAGGGCAGGACTACGAGCAGTACTTC. Based on the CDR3 plus reference TRBV2 and TRBJ2-7, the full variable domain is EPEVTQTPSHQVTQMGQEVILRCVPISNHLYFYWYRQILGQKVEFLVSFYNNEISEKSEIFDDQFSVERPDGSNFTLKIRSTKLEDSAMYFCASIPGQDYEQYFGPGTRLTVT.

The chain joins TRBV11-2 to TRBJ1-1, with a tentative D call TRBD1 (6 bases). The germline V and J ends were trimmed by 2 bases and 6 bases, with 10 bases remaining between them. The CDR3 is made up of 13 amino acids. The V gene's germline CDR1 is SGHAT and CDR2 FQNNGV. The CDR3 loop is CASSLQGWSEAFF. The DNA for the CDR3 is TGTGCCAGCAGCTTACAGGGGTGGTCTGAAGCTTTCTTT.

The rearrangement uses TRBV2 and TRBJ1-4; perhaps TRBD1 as D (6 bases). CDR1 is SNHLY and CDR2 is FYNNEI in the germline V gene. This CDR3 is built from 12 residues. Trimming left V 11 bases short and J 5 bases short, with 12 bases between. CDR3 amino acids: CASTGQNEKLFF. The DNA for the CDR3 is TGTGCCTCGACAGGTCAGAATGAAAAACTGTTTTTT.